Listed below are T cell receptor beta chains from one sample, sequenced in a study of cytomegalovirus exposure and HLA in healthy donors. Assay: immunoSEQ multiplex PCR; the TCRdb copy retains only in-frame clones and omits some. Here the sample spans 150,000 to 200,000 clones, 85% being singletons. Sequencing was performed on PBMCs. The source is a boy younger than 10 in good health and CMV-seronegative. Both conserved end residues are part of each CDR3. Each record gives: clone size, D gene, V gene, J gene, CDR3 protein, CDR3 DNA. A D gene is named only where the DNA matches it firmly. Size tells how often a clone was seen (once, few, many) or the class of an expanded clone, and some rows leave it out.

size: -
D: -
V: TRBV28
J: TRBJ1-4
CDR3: CASSPPQNEKLFF
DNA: TGTGCCAGCAGCCCCCCCCAGAACGAAAAACTGTTTTTT

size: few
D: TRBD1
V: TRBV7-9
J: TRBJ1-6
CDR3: CASSPTGANSPLHF
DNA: TGTGCCAGCAGCCCCACAGGGGCCAATTCACCCCTCCACTTT

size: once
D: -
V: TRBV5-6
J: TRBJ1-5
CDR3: CASSLGRVNQPQHF
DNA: TGTGCCAGCAGCTTGGGACGGGTCAATCAGCCCCAGCATTTT

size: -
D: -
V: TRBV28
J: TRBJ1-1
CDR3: CASSLFTGGTEAFF
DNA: TGTGCCAGCAGTTTATTTACAGGCGGCACTGAAGCTTTCTTT

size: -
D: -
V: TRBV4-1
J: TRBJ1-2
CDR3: CASSQVAGRVGYTF
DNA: TGCGCCAGCAGCCAAGTAGCCGGGAGAGTCGGCTACACCTTC

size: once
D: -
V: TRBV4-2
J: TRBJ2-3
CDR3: CASSQPGTDTQYF
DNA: TGTGCCAGCAGCCAGCCGGGCACAGATACGCAGTATTTT

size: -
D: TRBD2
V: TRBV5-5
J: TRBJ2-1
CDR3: CASNEGLASWNEQFF
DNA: TGTGCCAGCAACGAAGGACTAGCATCATGGAATGAGCAGTTCTTC

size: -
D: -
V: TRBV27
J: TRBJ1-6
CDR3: CASSFFPGGSPLHF
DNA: TGTGCCAGCAGTTTTTTCCCAGGCGGGTCACCCCTCCACTTT

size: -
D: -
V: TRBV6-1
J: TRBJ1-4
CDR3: CASSRNRDGEKLFF
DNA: TGTGCCAGCAGTCGAAACAGGGACGGGGAAAAACTGTTTTTT

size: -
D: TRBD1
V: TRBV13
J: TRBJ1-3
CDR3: CASSFATGPNPIDSGNTIYF
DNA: TGTGCCAGCAGCTTCGCGACAGGGCCAAACCCAATTGACTCTGGAAACACCATATATTTT

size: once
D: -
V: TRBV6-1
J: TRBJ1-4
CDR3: CASSERGEKLFF
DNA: TGTGCCAGCAGTGAAAGGGGGGAAAAACTGTTTTTT

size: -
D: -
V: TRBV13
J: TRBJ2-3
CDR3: CASSVQRDTQYF
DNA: TGTGCCAGCAGCGTACAAAGAGATACGCAGTATTTT

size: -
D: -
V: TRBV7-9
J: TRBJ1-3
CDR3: CASSLSRQMAIYF
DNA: TGTGCCAGCAGCTTAAGCAGGCAAATGGCCATATATTTT

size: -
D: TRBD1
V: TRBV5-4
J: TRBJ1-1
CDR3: CASSRRDRGNTEAFF
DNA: TGTGCCAGCAGCCGTCGAGACAGGGGGAACACTGAAGCTTTCTTT

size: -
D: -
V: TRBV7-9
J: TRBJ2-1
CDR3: CASSLMGAPAQFF
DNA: TGTGCCAGCAGCTTAATGGGGGCCCCGGCGCAGTTCTTC

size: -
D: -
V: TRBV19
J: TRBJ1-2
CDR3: CASSIDLSYGYTF
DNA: TGTGCCAGTAGTATAGATCTAAGCTATGGCTACACCTTC

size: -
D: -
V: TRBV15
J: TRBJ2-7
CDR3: CATSRDDVGAPEQYF
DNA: TGTGCCACCAGCAGAGATGACGTGGGGGCTCCGGAGCAGTACTTC

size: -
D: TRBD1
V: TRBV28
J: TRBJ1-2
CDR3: CASSSPGQGLSGYTF
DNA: TGTGCCAGCAGTTCCCCGGGACAGGGTTTAAGTGGCTACACCTTC

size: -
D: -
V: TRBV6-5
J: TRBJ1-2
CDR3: CASSKDSPSYGYTF
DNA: TGTGCCAGCAGTAAAGACAGCCCCAGCTATGGCTACACCTTC

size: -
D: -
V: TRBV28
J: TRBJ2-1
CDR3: CASSSPATVAYNEQFF
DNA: TGTGCCAGCAGTTCACCGGCGACAGTTGCCTACAATGAGCAGTTCTTC

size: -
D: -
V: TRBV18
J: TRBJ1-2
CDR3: CASSPGGLTYGYTF
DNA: TGTGCCAGCTCACCCGGTGGACTGACCTATGGCTACACCTTC

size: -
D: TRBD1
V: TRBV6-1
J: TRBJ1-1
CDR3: CASRDRGAEAFF
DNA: TGTGCCAGCAGGGACAGGGGAGCTGAAGCTTTCTTT

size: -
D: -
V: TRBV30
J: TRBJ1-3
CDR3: CAWSGAGFGGNTIYF
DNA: TGTGCCTGGAGTGGCGCCGGCTTCGGGGGAAACACCATATATTTT

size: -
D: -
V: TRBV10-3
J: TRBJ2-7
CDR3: CAISDPLGSYEQYF
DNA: TGTGCCATCAGTGATCCGCTGGGCAGCTACGAGCAGTACTTC

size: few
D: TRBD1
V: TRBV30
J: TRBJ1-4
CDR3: CAWSAPGQGAVKLFF
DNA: TGTGCCTGGAGTGCCCCGGGACAGGGGGCGGTAAAACTGTTTTTT

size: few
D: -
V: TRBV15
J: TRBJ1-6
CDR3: CATSRDREGNSPLHF
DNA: TGTGCCACCAGCAGAGACAGGGAGGGGAATTCACCCCTCCACTTT

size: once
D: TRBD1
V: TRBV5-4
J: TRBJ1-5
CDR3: CASSLGQGKDQPQHF
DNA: TGTGCCAGCAGCTTAGGACAGGGGAAAGATCAGCCCCAGCATTTT

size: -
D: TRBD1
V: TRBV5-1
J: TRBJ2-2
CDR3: CASSPTGQAETGELFF
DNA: TGCGCCAGCAGCCCTACCGGACAGGCCGAGACCGGGGAGCTGTTTTTT

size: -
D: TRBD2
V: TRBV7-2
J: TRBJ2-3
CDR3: CASRNPSGRGTDTQYF
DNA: TGTGCCAGCAGGAATCCCAGCGGGAGAGGCACAGATACGCAGTATTTT

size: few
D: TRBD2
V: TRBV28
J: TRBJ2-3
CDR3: CASSLPSGGLTDTQYF
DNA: TGTGCCAGCAGTTTACCTAGCGGGGGGTTGACAGATACGCAGTATTTT

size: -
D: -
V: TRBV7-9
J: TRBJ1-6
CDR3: CASSFLASGSSYNSPLHF
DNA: TGTGCCAGCAGCTTCTTGGCCTCAGGAAGCTCCTATAATTCACCCCTCCACTTT

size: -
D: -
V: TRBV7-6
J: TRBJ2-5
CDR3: CASSGRGETQYF
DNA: TGTGCCAGCAGCGGGAGGGGGGAGACCCAGTACTTC

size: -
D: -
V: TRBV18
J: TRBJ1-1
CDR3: CASSPAEGSVTEAFF
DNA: TGTGCCAGCTCACCGGCGGAGGGTAGTGTCACTGAAGCTTTCTTT

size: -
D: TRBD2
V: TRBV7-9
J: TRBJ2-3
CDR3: CASSLSSSAGVADTQYF
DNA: TGTGCCAGCAGCTTAAGTTCTTCGGCGGGAGTTGCAGATACGCAGTATTTT

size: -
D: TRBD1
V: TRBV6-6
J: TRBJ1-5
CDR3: CASNLGTDQQPQHF
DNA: TGTGCCAGCAACCTCGGGACAGATCAACAGCCCCAGCATTTT

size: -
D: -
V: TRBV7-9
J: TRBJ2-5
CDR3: CASSSAVQETQYF
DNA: TGTGCCAGCAGCTCAGCCGTCCAAGAGACCCAGTACTTC

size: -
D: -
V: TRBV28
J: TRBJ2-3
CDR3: CASSSPRRDTDTQYF
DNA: TGTGCCAGCAGTTCACCAAGGAGGGACACAGATACGCAGTATTTT

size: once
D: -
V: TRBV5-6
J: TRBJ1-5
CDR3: CASSLGHVGQPQHF
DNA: TGTGCCAGCAGCTTGGGCCACGTCGGGCAGCCCCAGCATTTT

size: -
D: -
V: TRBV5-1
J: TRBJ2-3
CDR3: CASSPGRGGGDTQYF
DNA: TGCGCCAGCAGCCCGGGACGGGGAGGCGGAGATACGCAGTATTTT

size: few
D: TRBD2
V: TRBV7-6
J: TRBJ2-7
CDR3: CASSLAWGGEQYF
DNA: TGTGCCAGCAGCTTAGCGTGGGGGGGCGAGCAGTACTTC

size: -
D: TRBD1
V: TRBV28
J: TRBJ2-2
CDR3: CASSLRQGAWTGELFF
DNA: TGTGCCAGCAGTTTACGTCAGGGGGCATGGACCGGGGAGCTGTTTTTT

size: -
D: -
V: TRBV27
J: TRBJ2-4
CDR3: CASSLTGAWRSKNIQYF
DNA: TGTGCCAGCAGTTTAACTGGCGCGTGGAGGAGCAAAAACATTCAGTACTTC